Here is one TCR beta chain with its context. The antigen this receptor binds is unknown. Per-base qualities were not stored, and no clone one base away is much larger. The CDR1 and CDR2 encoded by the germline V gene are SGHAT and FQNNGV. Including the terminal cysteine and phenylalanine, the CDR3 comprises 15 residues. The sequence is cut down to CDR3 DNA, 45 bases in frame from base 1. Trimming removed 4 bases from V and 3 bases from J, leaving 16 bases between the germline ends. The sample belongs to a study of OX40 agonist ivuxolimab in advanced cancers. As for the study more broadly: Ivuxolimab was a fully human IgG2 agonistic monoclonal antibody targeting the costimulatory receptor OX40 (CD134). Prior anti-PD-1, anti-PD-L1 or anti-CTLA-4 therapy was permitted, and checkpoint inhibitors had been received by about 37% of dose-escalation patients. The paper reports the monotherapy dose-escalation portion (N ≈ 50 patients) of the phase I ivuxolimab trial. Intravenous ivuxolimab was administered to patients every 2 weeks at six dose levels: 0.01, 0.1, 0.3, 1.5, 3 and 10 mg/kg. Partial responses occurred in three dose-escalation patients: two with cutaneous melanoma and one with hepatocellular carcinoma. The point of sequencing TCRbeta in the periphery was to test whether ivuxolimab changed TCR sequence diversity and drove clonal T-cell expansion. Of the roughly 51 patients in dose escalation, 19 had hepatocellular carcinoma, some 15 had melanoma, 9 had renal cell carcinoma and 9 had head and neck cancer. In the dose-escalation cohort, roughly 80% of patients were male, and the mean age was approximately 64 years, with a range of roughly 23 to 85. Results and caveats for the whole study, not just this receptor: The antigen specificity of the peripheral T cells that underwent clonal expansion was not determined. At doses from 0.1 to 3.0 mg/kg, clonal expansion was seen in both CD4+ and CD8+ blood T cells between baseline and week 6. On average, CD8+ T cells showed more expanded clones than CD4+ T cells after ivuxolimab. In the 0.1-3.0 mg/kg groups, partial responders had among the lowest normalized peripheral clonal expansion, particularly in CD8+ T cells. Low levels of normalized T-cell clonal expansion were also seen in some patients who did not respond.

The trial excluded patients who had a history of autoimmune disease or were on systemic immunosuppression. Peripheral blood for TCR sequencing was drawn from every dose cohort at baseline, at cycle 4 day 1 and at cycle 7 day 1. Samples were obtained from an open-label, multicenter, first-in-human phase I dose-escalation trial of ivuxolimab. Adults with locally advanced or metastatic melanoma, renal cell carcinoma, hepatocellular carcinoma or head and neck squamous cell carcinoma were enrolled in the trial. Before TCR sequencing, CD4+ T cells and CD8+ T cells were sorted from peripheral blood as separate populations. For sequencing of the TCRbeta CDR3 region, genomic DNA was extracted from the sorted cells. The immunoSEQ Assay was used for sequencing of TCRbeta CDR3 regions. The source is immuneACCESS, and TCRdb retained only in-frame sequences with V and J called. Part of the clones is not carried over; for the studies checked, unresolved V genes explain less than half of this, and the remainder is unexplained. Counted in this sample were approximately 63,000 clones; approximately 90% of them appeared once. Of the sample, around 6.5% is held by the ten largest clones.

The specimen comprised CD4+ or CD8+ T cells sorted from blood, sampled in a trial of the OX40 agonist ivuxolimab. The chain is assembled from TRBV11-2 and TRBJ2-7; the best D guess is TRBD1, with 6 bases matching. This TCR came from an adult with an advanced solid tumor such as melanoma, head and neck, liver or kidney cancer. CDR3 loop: CASSSTDRSDYEQYF. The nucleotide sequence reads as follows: TGTGCCAGCAGCTCTACGGACAGAAGCGACTACGAGCAGTACTTC.